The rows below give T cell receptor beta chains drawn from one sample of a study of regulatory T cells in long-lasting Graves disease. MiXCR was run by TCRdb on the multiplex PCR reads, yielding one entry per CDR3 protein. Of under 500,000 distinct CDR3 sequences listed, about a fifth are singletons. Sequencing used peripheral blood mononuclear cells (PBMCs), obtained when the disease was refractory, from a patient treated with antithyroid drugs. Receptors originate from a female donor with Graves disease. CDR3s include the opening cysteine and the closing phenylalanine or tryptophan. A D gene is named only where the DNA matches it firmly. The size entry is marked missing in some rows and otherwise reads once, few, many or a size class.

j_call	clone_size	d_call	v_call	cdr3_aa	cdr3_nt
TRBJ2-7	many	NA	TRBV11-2	CASSLEGSYGEQYF	TGTGCCAGCAGCTTAGAAGGCAGTTATGGGGAGCAGTACTTC
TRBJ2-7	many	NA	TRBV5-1	CASSLGPANYEQYF	TGCGCCAGCAGCTTGGGACCAGCGAACTACGAGCAGTACTTC
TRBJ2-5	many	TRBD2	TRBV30	CAWSQGGRETQYF	TGTGCCTGGAGTCAGGGAGGGAGAGAGACCCAGTACTTC
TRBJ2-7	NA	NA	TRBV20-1	CSARVVAESYEQYF	TGCAGTGCTAGAGTGGTAGCGGAGTCCTACGAGCAGTACTTC
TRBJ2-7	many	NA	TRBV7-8	CASTPPDRSSYEQYF	TGTGCCAGCACTCCACCAGACCGGAGCTCCTACGAGCAGTACTTC
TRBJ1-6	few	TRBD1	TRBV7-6	CASSSGQGPISPLHF	TGTGCCAGCAGCTCAGGACAGGGACCTATCTCACCCCTCCACTTT
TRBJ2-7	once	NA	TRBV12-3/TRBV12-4	CASSAGRTQNPYF	TGTGCCAGCAGTGCGGGACGGACCCAGAACCCGTACTTC
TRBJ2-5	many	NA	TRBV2	CASSESRGQETQYF	TGTGCCAGCAGTGAAAGTAGGGGGCAAGAGACCCAGTACTTC
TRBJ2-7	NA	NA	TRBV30	CAWSVRGDSYEQYF	TGTGCCTGGAGTGTACGCGGGGACTCCTACGAGCAGTACTTC
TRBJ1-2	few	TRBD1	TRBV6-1	CASSDPGQGYGANYGHTF	TGTGCCAGCAGTGACCCGGGACAGGGGTATGGGGCTAACTATGGCCACACCTTC
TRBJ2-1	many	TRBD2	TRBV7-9	CASRERGDEQFF	TGTGCCAGCAGGGAACGGGGGGATGAGCAGTTCTTC
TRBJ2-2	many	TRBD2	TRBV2	CASNPRASGPTGELFF	TGTGCCAGCAACCCTAGAGCTAGCGGGCCCACCGGGGAGCTGTTTTTT
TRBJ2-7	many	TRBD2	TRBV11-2	CASSRSGNVYEQYF	TGTGCCAGCAGCCGGAGCGGGAATGTCTACGAGCAGTACTTC
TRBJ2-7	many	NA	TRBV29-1	CSVAPPFGIQGNSYEQYF	TGCAGCGTTGCCCCTCCTTTTGGAATACAGGGTAATTCGTACGAGCAGTACTTC
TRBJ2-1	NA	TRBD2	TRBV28	CASSLTLAGVYNEQFF	TGTGCCAGCAGTTTAACTCTAGCGGGAGTCTACAATGAGCAGTTCTTC
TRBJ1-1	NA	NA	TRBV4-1	CASSLTSSPTEAFF	TGCGCCAGCAGCCTTACCTCCAGCCCCACTGAAGCTTTCTTT
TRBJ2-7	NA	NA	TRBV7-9	CASSFSRIGEVYEQYF	TGTGCCAGCAGCTTCTCCCGCATTGGGGAGGTCTACGAGCAGTACTTC
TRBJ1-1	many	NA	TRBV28	CASRGPSINTEAFF	TGTGCCAGCAGAGGACCCTCGATTAATACTGAAGCTTTCTTT
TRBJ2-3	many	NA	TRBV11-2	CASSLVDTQYF	TGTGCCAGCAGCTTAGTGGATACGCAGTATTTT
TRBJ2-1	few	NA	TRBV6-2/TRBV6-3	CASRHKYDNEQFF	TGTGCCAGCAGACATAAATATGACAATGAGCAGTTCTTC
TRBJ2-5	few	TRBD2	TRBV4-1	CASSQVLAGGWETQYF	TGCGCCAGCAGCCAAGTTTTAGCGGGAGGTTGGGAGACCCAGTACTTC
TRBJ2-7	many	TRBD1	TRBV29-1	CSAQQGYEQYF	TGCAGCGCCCAACAGGGGTACGAGCAGTACTTC
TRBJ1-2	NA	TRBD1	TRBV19	CASSTNRDRVYYGYTF	TGTGCCAGTAGCACTAACCGGGACAGGGTTTACTATGGCTACACCTTC
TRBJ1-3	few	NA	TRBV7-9	CASSFGDLSGNTIYF	TGTGCCAGCAGCTTCGGGGACCTCTCTGGAAACACCATATATTTT
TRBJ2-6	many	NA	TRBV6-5	CASSYWSSHSGANVLTF	TGTGCCAGCAGTTACTGGTCATCTCACTCTGGGGCCAACGTCCTGACTTTC
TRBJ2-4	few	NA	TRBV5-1	CASSPGLGAKNIQYF	TGCGCCAGCAGCCCCGGACTCGGGGCCAAAAACATTCAGTACTTC
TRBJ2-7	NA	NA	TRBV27	CASRRGPGVGYEQYF	TGTGCCAGCAGACGAGGCCCTGGGGTTGGTTACGAGCAGTACTTC